The rows below give T cell receptor beta chains drawn from one sample of a study of CD8+ T cells in alopecia areata. The data were produced by immunoSEQ multiplex PCR, yet TCRdb's version contains in-frame clones alone and is incomplete. There are about 100,000 clones in the sample; 45% to 70% occur only once, and about 20% lies in the top ten. Sample: CD8+ T cells sorted from blood. All receptors come from a human donor in good health. Both conserved end residues are part of each CDR3. Fields, in order: D gene, clone size, V gene, J gene, CDR3 protein, CDR3 DNA. D genes are given only for firm matches. A row's size may be missing; if present it is once, few, many or a size class.

>TRBD1|-|TRBV12-5|TRBJ1-5
CASGYTSGQGASRNQPQHF
TGTGCTAGTGGTTATACCTCGGGACAGGGGGCTTCTCGCAATCAGCCCCAGCATTTT
>-|few|TRBV27|TRBJ1-5
CASSFSSRNQPQHF
TGTGCCAGCAGTTTCTCTAGCCGGAATCAGCCCCAGCATTTT
>-|few|TRBV7-9|TRBJ2-3
CASSLLGSTDTQYF
TGTGCCAGCAGCTTGCTGGGGAGCACAGATACGCAGTATTTT
>-|-|TRBV10-3|TRBJ2-4
CAISPGLRNIQYF
TGTGCCATCAGCCCGGGATTGAGGAACATTCAGTACTTC
>-|-|TRBV7-2|TRBJ2-7
CASSPPTNYEQYF
TGTGCCAGCAGCCCTCCTACAAACTACGAGCAGTACTTC
>TRBD2|few|TRBV13|TRBJ2-2
CASSPRGATGELFF
TGTGCCAGCAGCCCGCGGGGGGCCACCGGGGAGCTGTTTTTT
>-|medium-sized|TRBV6-1|TRBJ1-5
CASSLLGAINQPQHF
TGTGCCAGCAGTTTATTGGGAGCCATCAATCAGCCCCAGCATTTT
>-|-|TRBV2|TRBJ2-5
CVASLAAKETQYF
TGTGTTGCTTCTTTGGCCGCGAAAGAGACCCAGTACTTC
>TRBD1|-|TRBV7-9|TRBJ1-2
CASSGTGGADGYTF
TGTGCCAGCAGCGGGACAGGGGGCGCTGATGGCTACACCTTC
>-|-|TRBV2|TRBJ2-7
CASSGQAGYEQYF
TGTGCCAGCAGTGGGCAGGCCGGTTACGAGCAGTACTTC